The present entry profiles one T cell receptor (beta chain) with its context. This record comes from a study of control samples from healthy donors and cancer patients. Assay: immunoSEQ multiplex PCR; the TCRdb copy retains only in-frame clones and omits some. Here the sample spans under 450,000 clones, 80% to 95% being singletons. V was shortened by 6 bases and J by 5 bases, with 17 bases between the two germline ends. Germline CDR1 and CDR2: SGHAT and FQNNGV. CDR3 length: 14 residues. V is TRBV11-2 and J is TRBJ2-7; a possible D gene is TRBD1 (6 bases). This TCR was sampled from a man in his forties or fifties with head and neck cancer. The sample comprised PBMCs. DNA of the CDR3: TGTGCCAGCAGTAATACAGGGAGTAGGAACGAGCAGTACTTC. It codes for CASSNTGSRNEQYF.